This T cell receptor beta chain appears in the sequencing data of a study of cytomegalovirus exposure and HLA in healthy donors. In the PCR, 60 Vbeta and 13 Jbeta primers were used. Only in-frame clones appear in the TCRdb table, and some are missing; sequencing was by immunoSEQ multiplex PCR. The sample has 95,000 to 110,000 clones; 65% to 80% are singletons. Sequencing used PBMCs. The TCR originated in a male donor in good health and CMV-seronegative.

The CDR3 DNA follows: TGTGCCAGCCGCCGAACCGGCGGGACGGATGAGCAGTTCTTC. It codes for CASRRTGGTDEQFF. V is TRBV6-1 and J is TRBJ2-1; D perhaps matches TRBD2 (6 bases). Per germline, CDR1 MNHNS and CDR2 SASEGT. The CDR3 is 14 residues long. Trimming pared 8 bases from V and 8 bases from J, leaving 19 bases between.